What follows are 14 T cell receptor beta chains derived from one specimen sequenced in a study of blood T cell repertoires in COVID-19. TCRdb's copy holds only in-frame clones and misses some; the assay was immunoSEQ multiplex PCR. Seen here are around 94,000 clones, roughly 90% observed once, and the top ten hold 1.5% to 2%. Material: peripheral blood. These receptors all come from an elderly man with acute or convalescent COVID-19.

The chain joins TRBV25-1 to TRBJ1-2; tentatively, D is TRBD1 (5 bases). The CDR3 has 15 amino acids. Deletions cut 2 bases from V and 0 bases from J, with 10 bases between. Germline V gene lookup returns CDR1 MGHDK and CDR2 SYGVNS. In DNA form, the CDR3 reads TGTGCCAGCAGTGAAGCGGGGGAGACTAACTATGGCTACACCTTC. Amino acids: CASSEAGETNYGYTF.

This clone was detected only once. The chain carries TRBV6-5 and TRBJ2-1; TRBD2 matches 11 bases. This CDR3 comprises 13 residues. Germline trimming cut 6 bases from V and 7 bases from J; bases unmatched to any gene: 2. Germline-derived CDR1 and CDR2 are MNHEY and SVGAGI. The CDR3 DNA sequence: TGTGCCAGCAGGCTAGCGGGAGGAAATGAGCAGTTCTTC. It translates to CASRLAGGNEQFF.

The chain recombines TRBV6-5 with TRBJ2-5; D is possibly TRBD2 (6 bases). The germline V gene has CDR1 MNHEY and CDR2 SVGAGI. V lost 7 bases and J 5 bases, leaving 14 bases between the germline ends. The CDR3 has 13 residues. This chain's CDR3 is CASIETSGETQYF. CDR3 coding DNA: TGTGCCAGCATCGAGACTAGTGGGGAGACCCAGTACTTC.

The chain carries TRBV19 and TRBJ1-5; TRBD1 agrees at 9 bases. In germline, CDR1 is LNHDA, CDR2 SQIVND (reference sequence). The J segment lost 0 bases and the V segment lost 6 bases, leaving 6 bases of the junction unmatched. The length of the CDR3 is 16 residues. This CDR3 is CASRIQGASSNQPQHF. The CDR3 DNA follows: TGTGCCAGTAGGATACAGGGGGCGAGTAGCAATCAGCCCCAGCATTTT.

Points on this clone: One junction end disagrees with the germline gene, perhaps due to a read error. V gene TRBV7-2 combines with J gene TRBJ2-7, with D tentatively TRBD2 (5 bases). Germline V CDR1 and CDR2: SGHTA, FQGNSA. This CDR3 has 14 amino acids. In nucleotides, the CDR3 is TGTGCCAGCAGTTTAGCGACCAGGAACTACGAGCAGTACTTC. Its translation is CASSLATRNYEQYF.

The V call is TRBV28, the J call TRBJ2-7, with unresolved D. CDR1 is MDHEN and CDR2 is SYDVKM in the germline V gene. The CDR3 sequence is 11 residues long. Trimming stripped 4 bases from V and 4 bases from J, with 5 bases between. The CDR3 loop is CASSSEYEQYF. The DNA of the CDR3 is TGTGCCAGCAGTTCCGAGTACGAGCAGTACTTC.

The V gene is TRBV28, the J gene TRBJ1-5; 9 nucleotides line up with TRBD1. This CDR3 comprises 16 residues. CDR1 MDHEN and CDR2 SYDVKM come from the germline V gene. After removal of 4 bases from V and 2 bases from J, the junction contained 6 bases not matched to a gene. CDR3 amino acids: CASSSTQGAGNQPQHF. The CDR3 DNA reads as TGTGCCAGCAGTTCGACACAGGGGGCGGGCAATCAGCCCCAGCATTTT. Looking up the rest from reference TRBV28 and TRBJ1-5 gives the full variable domain: DVKVTQSSRYLVKRTGEKVFLECVQDMDHENMFWYRQDPGLGLRLIYFSYDVKMKEKGDIPEGYSVSREKKERFSLILESASTNQTSMYLCASSSTQGAGNQPQHFGDGTRLSIL.

The V call is TRBV2, the J call TRBJ2-3, with D tentatively TRBD1 (6 bases). V lost 5 bases to trimming and J lost 6 bases, with 18 bases between them. The CDR3 loop spans 15 amino acids. Germline loops: CDR1 SNHLY, CDR2 FYNNEI. The CDR3 loop is CASSLRQVSSDTQYF. The CDR3 DNA is TGTGCCAGCAGTCTCCGACAGGTTTCGTCCGATACGCAGTATTTT.

V is TRBV5-1 and J is TRBJ2-7, with TRBD2 identical over 9 bases. The junction had 12 bases not matched to a gene; V was cut back by 6 bases and J by 5 bases. Germline V lookup: CDR1 SGHRS, CDR2 YFSETQ. The CDR3 has 15 residues. The CDR3 here is CASNPGLAFPHEQYF. CDR3 sequence (DNA): TGCGCCAGCAACCCGGGACTAGCCTTTCCCCACGAGCAGTACTTC.

V usage is TRBV6-5 and J usage is TRBJ2-6; possible D gene TRBD1, 6 bases. Germline V gives CDR1 MNHEY, CDR2 SVGAGI. V lost 4 bases, J lost 2 bases, and 9 bases lay in between. This CDR3 region has 15 residues. CDR3 in DNA: TGTGCCAGCAGTTCACAGGGAGCTGGGGCCAACGTCCTGACTTTC. This translates into CASSSQGAGANVLTF.

This clone has only one observation. V gene TRBV6-6 combines with J gene TRBJ2-5; no definite D call. Trimming took off 6 bases at V and 5 bases at J, with 13 bases between the two ends. This CDR3 comprises 13 residues. CDR1 MNHNY and CDR2 SVGAGI come from the germline V gene (reference sequence). This CDR3 is CASRNGQPETQYF. The CDR3 DNA follows: TGTGCCAGCAGAAATGGGCAACCGGAGACCCAGTACTTC.

The chain has TRBV28 and TRBJ2-2, with 7 bases identical to TRBD1. J gave up 6 bases and V 4 bases, and 14 bases lay outside the gene matches. Germline V CDR1 and CDR2: MDHEN, SYDVKM. This CDR3 comprises 17 residues. In DNA form, the CDR3 reads TGTGCCAGCAGTTCCCGGCTCGGACAGGAGAGCGCCGGGGAGCTGTTTTTT. Protein product: CASSSRLGQESAGELFF.

This clone was observed a few times. V and J are TRBV6-5 and TRBJ2-5; tentatively, D is TRBD1 (6 bases). The V gene lost 6 bases and the J gene lost 2 bases, with 10 bases spanning the gap. The CDR3 contains 13 residues. CDR1 and CDR2 from the germline V gene are MNHEY and SVGAGI. The CDR3 sequence is CASRRGQQETQYF. CDR3 in DNA: TGTGCCAGCAGACGCGGACAGCAAGAGACCCAGTACTTC.

The chain links TRBV5-1 to TRBJ2-5, with 14 bases that match TRBD2. Trimming at V came to 0 bases and at J to 1 base, leaving 5 bases not matched to a gene. The germline gives CDR1 SGHRS, CDR2 YFSETQ. This CDR3 region has 18 residues. CDR3 coding DNA: TGCGCCAGCAGCTTGGCTAGGACTAGCGGGAGGTTCCAAGAGACCCAGTACTTC. Translated: CASSLARTSGRFQETQYF.